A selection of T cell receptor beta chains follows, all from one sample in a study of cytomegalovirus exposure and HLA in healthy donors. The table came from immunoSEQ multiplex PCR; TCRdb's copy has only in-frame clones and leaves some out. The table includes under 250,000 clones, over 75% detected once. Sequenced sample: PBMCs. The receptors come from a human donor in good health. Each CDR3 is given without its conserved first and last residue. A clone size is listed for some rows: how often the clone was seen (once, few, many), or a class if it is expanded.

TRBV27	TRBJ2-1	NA	ASRRGGPYNEQF
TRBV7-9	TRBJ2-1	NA	ASSLELQGPTDNEQF
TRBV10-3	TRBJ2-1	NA	AISGHNEQF
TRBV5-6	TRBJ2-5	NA	ASSLGGSWRETQY
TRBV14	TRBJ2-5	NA	ASSSRDRGRLETQY
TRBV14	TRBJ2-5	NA	ASSRVYRAVQETQY
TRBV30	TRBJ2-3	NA	ARTGQGASDTQY
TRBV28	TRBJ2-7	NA	ASSLIDAAAYEQY
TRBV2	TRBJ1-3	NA	ASSEAIQSNTIY
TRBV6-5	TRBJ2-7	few	ASSTGSPPYEQY
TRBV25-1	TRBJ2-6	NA	ASSEYVSGANVLT
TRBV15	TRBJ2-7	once	ATSPGGEAYEQY
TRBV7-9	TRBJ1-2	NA	ASSLTSGQRGGYGYT
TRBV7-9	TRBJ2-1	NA	ASSLGRTDRVNEQF
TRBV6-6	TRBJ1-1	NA	ATNPGGTEAF
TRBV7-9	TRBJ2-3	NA	ASSRLSGSTDTQY
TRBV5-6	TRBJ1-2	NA	ASSLSPGGTNYGYT
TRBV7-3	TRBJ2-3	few	ASSLGLAEPTDTQY
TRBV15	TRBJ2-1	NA	ATSRDEAGGRPYNEQF
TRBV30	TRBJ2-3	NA	AWSASLLSGSTDTQY
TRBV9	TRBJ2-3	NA	ASSLSGTDTQY
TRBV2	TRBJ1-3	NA	ASSESWGLSGNTIY
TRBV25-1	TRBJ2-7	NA	ASARDNTAYEQY
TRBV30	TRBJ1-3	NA	AWSVLTGGSGYTIY
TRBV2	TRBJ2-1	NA	ASSGRGGGYNEQF
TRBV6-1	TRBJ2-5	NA	ASSGVFRAGLAGLQETQY